The 14 T cell receptor beta chains below all came from one sample that was sequenced in a study of blood T cell repertoires in COVID-19. Clones were sequenced by immunoSEQ multiplex PCR, and TCRdb holds only the in-frame ones, with some missing. Here the sample spans around 99,000 clones, roughly 85% being singletons. The specimen was peripheral blood. Receptors were obtained from a woman aged 60-75 years with acute or convalescent COVID-19.

Worth noting for this clone: Other DNA sequences in the same sample also yield this CDR3. The chain joins TRBV4-3 to TRBJ2-2; 9 bases line up with TRBD1. J lost 4 bases, V lost 3 bases, and 0 bases had no gene match. The CDR3 runs to 14 residues. CDR1 is LGHNA and CDR2 is YSLEER in the germline V gene. The CDR3: CASSQGQGTGELFF. CDR3 bases: TGCGCCAGCAGCCAGGGACAGGGCACCGGGGAGCTGTTTTTT.

The gene calls are TRBV28 and TRBJ1-5; 9 bases are shared with TRBD1. CDR1 and CDR2 (germline): MDHEN, SYDVKM. This CDR3 region has 16 residues. V was pared by 6 bases and J by 4 bases, with 10 bases of the junction left unmatched. The CDR3 loop reads CASRARRTGDNQPQHF. In DNA, the CDR3 is TGTGCCAGCAGAGCAAGGAGGACAGGGGATAATCAGCCCCAGCATTTT.

This sequence joins TRBV5-1 and TRBJ2-3, with D maybe TRBD2 (5 bases). CDR3 size: 14 residues. Germline lookup yields CDR1 SGHRS and CDR2 YFSETQ. Trimming removed 1 base from V and 5 bases from J, with 11 bases in between. The CDR3 spells CASSLSVRGDTQYF. For the CDR3, the DNA is TGCGCCAGCAGCTTGTCGGTTCGGGGAGATACGCAGTATTTT.

In its sample, this clone was seen many times. The chain uses TRBV24-1 and TRBJ1-5; maybe TRBD1 (6 bases). The V end was cut by 9 bases, the J end by 5 bases, with 22 bases between. CDR1 is KGHDR, CDR2 SFDVKD, per germline. The CDR3 consists of 16 residues. CDR3 in DNA: TGTGCCACCTCACCTAAAACAGGGAAGGAGGATCAGCCCCAGCATTTT. Translating gives CATSPKTGKEDQPQHF.

The chain recombines TRBV9 with TRBJ2-5; 11 bases fit TRBD2. V was clipped by 3 bases and J by 2 bases; unmatched bases: 15. Germline CDR1 reads SGDLS; CDR2 reads YYNGEE. The CDR3 runs to 19 residues. The CDR3 is CASSAQQGAGTSGQETQYF. In DNA form, the CDR3 reads TGTGCCAGCAGCGCTCAACAGGGCGCCGGGACTAGCGGACAAGAGACCCAGTACTTC.

The table lists this clone with a few counts. This chain connects TRBV21-1 to TRBJ1-1. TRBV21-1 is deemed a pseudogene. The CDR3 covers 16 residues. The CDR3 protein is CASSKGTFTGGTEAFF. The CDR3 nucleotides are TGTGCCAGCAGCAAAGGCACCTTTACCGGGGGAACTGAAGCTTTCTTT.

This rearrangement joins TRBV12-5 to TRBJ1-5, with TRBD1 as a possible D gene (5 bases). Trimming shortened V by 0 bases and J by 3 bases, and 12 bases separated the two germline ends. The CDR3 length is 16 residues. CDR1 and CDR2 (germline): LGHNT, FRNRAP. CDR3 DNA sequence: TGTGCTAGTGGTTTGGTACTTGGGGCCGACAATCAGCCCCAGCATTTT. It codes for CASGLVLGADNQPQHF.

The V call is TRBV11-2, the J call TRBJ2-3; 9 bases map to TRBD1. This CDR3 region has 15 residues. V lost 5 bases, J lost 3 bases, and 6 bases stayed unmatched. The germline V gene encodes CDR1 SGHAT and CDR2 FQNNGV. The CDR3: CASSRRDRATDTQYF. Written as DNA, the CDR3 is TGTGCCAGCAGCCGAAGGGACAGGGCTACAGATACGCAGTATTTT.

The chain employs TRBV2 and TRBJ1-2, with D hard to call. The germline CDR1 and CDR2 sequences are SNHLY and FYNNEI. CDR3 length: 12 amino acids. Trimming left V 6 bases short and J 8 bases short, with 13 bases between. CDR3 residues: CASRWTSEGYTF. CDR3 nucleotide sequence: TGTGCCAGCAGGTGGACTTCGGAGGGCTACACCTTC.

The chain uses TRBV6-5 and TRBJ2-7, with 7 positions matching TRBD1. The V and J ends lost 4 bases and 2 bases, in that order; junction bases with no gene match: 5. Germline lookup yields CDR1 MNHEY and CDR2 SVGAGI. The CDR3 runs 14 residues. DNA for the CDR3: TGTGCCAGCAGTTTAGGGGGCACACCCTACGAGCAGTACTTC. This gives the protein CASSLGGTPYEQYF.

The CDR3, as DNA: TGTGCCAGTACCTCACTCGACCGAGGGATAGAGACCCAGTACTTC. It is translated as CASTSLDRGIETQYF. The V gene is TRBV19, the J gene TRBJ2-5; D might be TRBD2 (5 bases). The V and J ends lost 7 bases and 4 bases respectively, with 19 bases between them. Germline V gene sequence: CDR1 LNHDA, CDR2 SQIVND (reference sequence). The length of the CDR3 is 15 residues.

The CDR3 sequence is CASSRGGYEQYF. In nucleotides, the CDR3 is TGTGCCAGCAGTCGCGGGGGCTACGAGCAGTACTTC. The chain uses TRBV6-5 and TRBJ2-7; TRBD2 matches at 7 bases. The V and J ends lost 5 bases and 3 bases, in that order; junction bases with no gene match: 1. Germline CDR1 MNHEY, CDR2 SVGAGI. This CDR3 comprises 12 residues.

This clone was detected once. V gene TRBV25-1 combines with J gene TRBJ2-2; D is undetermined. Between the trimmed V and J ends, which lost 6 bases and 7 bases, there was a span of 6 bases. The CDR3 consists of 11 residues. Germline V lookup: CDR1 MGHDK, CDR2 SYGVNS. CDR3 region: CASSAGGELFF. CDR3 bases: TGTGCCAGCAGCGCAGGCGGGGAGCTGTTTTTT.

This chain joins TRBV19 and TRBJ2-7; 9 bases are a match to TRBD2. The J segment lost 4 bases and the V segment lost 3 bases, leaving 7 bases of the junction unmatched. This CDR3 is built from 15 residues. Germline V CDR1 and CDR2: LNHDA, SQIVND (reference sequence). DNA for the CDR3: TGTGCCAGTAGTATCAAAGCGGGAGGACGTTACGAGCAGTACTTC. Amino acid sequence: CASSIKAGGRYEQYF.